This TCR beta chain was identified in a study of blood T cell repertoires in COVID-19. Study at large: Whether acute or convalescent, the COVID-19 samples came from the United States, Italy and Spain. T cells, B-cell-depleted T cells, or PBMCs provided the cDNA or gDNA that served as material.

The authors' processing: Estimation of nucleated cell counts was performed using reference gene primer amplification. Libraries were prepared by immunoSEQ multiplex PCR; TCRdb keeps only in-frame clonotypes and omits some of them. The V and J calls and clone size are taken from that table; D and trimming were inferred from the DNA. Of 200,000 or so clones in the sample, 65% to 85% were seen once. CDR1 is MDHEN, CDR2 SYDVKM, per germline. There are 15 residues in the CDR3. V was pared by 6 bases and J by 7 bases, with 8 bases of the junction left unmatched. The sample taken for sequencing was peripheral blood. V gene TRBV28 combines with J gene TRBJ1-6, with 8 positions matching TRBD1. The sequence came from a man aged 55 to 70 with active or convalescent COVID-19. DNA for the CDR3: TGTGCCAGCAGAACCCAGGGGGCGCGAAATTCACCCCTCCACTTT. This sequence encodes CASRTQGARNSPLHF.